Detailed here is one T cell receptor (beta chain). The sample holds many counts of this clonotype. This clone's antigen is unknown. No base-level quality is on record; no much larger clone is a single base apart. Instrument used: Illumina HiSeq 2000. TCR beta chain libraries were generated through multiplex PCR amplification. High-throughput sequencing was used to analyze the amplified TCR beta chain products. In-frame beta chains were kept once TCRdb had trimmed the public reads at Q25 with fastp and called clones with MiXCR. For every CDR3 protein sequence, its rows merge into one entry that carries the most common genes and DNA. The sample data list approximately 90,000 distinct CDR3 sequences, and approximately 29% of these were observed just once. Over 8% of the sample rests with the top ten. Lymph node samples were obtained from the axillary draining lymph nodes of breast cancer patients. The CDR3 contains 12 residues, cysteine and phenylalanine counted. Left in the record is the CDR3 DNA by itself, 36 bases read in frame from the first base. CDR1 LNHDA and CDR2 SQIVND were looked up in the germline V gene (reference sequence). At the junction V is shortened by 3 bases and J by 5 bases, with 7 bases in between.

This entry is derived from a study of breast tumors, draining lymph nodes, adjacent tissues (dated by TCRdb to about 2016). At the level of the whole study: The study compared TCR beta repertoires across tumor, adjacent nontumor tissue and axillary lymph nodes from breast cancer patients. The study was designed to assess the relationships and possible T-cell exchange between tumor, surrounding tissue and draining lymph node repertoires in human breast cancer. Broader findings and caveats from the paper: The data were considered consistent with most tumor T cells being derived from the lymph node and subsequently expanding within tumor tissue. Tumor and nontumor tissue repertoires were significantly more similar in luminal-like than in basal-like breast cancer. Tumor T-cell repertoires showed less diversity than lymph node repertoires and more diversity than nontumor tissue repertoires, and tumor T-cell repertoires showed preferential V and J gene usage. The study presented the conclusion that tumor T cells originate in lymph nodes as consistent with a hypothesis, not as something directly demonstrated.

The TCR originated in a female donor with breast cancer. Some clones in this sample may be carry-over from other donors' samples. Recombination linked TRBV19 to TRBJ2-5; the D gene cannot be resolved reliably. Sequenced sample: axillary lymph node tissue. The base sequence is TGTGCCAGTAGTATCCCTTTCGAGACCCAGTACTTC. Its coded protein is CASSIPFETQYF.